This TCR beta chain was recorded in a study of molecular identifiers for immune sequencing clone quantification. TCRdb fed the PCR reads into MiXCR, producing one record per CDR3 protein. The sample includes about 640,000 distinct CDR3 sequences, just under 20% seen only once; the top ten take roughly 0.83%. Germline V gives CDR1 SEHNR, CDR2 FQNEAQ (reference sequence). Trimming cost V 4 bases and J 0 bases, with 11 bases left between them. The CDR3 is 15 residues long. This clonotype has at least ten counts. The sequencing input was naive CD8+ T cells from blood, with Jurkat cell RNA spiked in. Indicated subset: FACS-sorted CD8+CD4-CCR7+CD45RA+ naive T cells. The TCR sequence derives from a human donor in good health. Some libraries in this study had Jurkat cell RNA spiked in. This chain connects TRBV7-9 to TRBJ2-3; D is ambiguous. The CDR3 here is CASSSRYTSTDTQYF. The CDR3 coding sequence is TGTGCCAGCAGCTCCCGCTACACTAGCACAGATACGCAGTATTTT.